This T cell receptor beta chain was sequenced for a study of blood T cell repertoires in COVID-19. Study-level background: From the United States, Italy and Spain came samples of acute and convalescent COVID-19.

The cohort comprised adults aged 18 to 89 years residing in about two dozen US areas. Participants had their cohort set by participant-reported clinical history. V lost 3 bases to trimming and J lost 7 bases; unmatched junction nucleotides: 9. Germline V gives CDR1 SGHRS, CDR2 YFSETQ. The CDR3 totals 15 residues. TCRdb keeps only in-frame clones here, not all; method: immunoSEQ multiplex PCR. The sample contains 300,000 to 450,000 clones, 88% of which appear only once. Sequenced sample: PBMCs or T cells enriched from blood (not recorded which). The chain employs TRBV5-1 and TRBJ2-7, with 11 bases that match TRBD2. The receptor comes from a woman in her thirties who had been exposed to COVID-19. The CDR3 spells CASSSIAGGPGEQYF. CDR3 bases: TGCGCCAGCAGCTCCATAGCGGGAGGGCCGGGTGAGCAGTACTTC.